This T cell receptor (beta chain) was profiled in a study of blood T cell repertoires in COVID-19 (TCRdb year 2020). Regarding the research as a whole: Samples from collaborators originated in the United States, Italy and Spain and spanned both the acute and convalescent phases of COVID-19. The dataset comprised deeply sampled blood TCRbeta repertoires from subjects exposed to, actively infected with, or recovered from COVID-19. A de-identified subject ID, COVID-19 status, age in years and sex were almost always included in the sample metadata. The samples were drawn from two sources: the first 160 participants of the ongoing ImmuneRACE study, and fewer than 1,500 subjects contributed by 6 global collaborators. Where available, HLA class I and class II types were taken from metadata supplied by the sample provider and were not determined by assay-based typing. The material from the prospective study consisted of cDNA or gDNA derived from T cells, B-cell-depleted T cells, or PBMCs. A freely available public database, intended as a resource for researchers studying the immune response to SARS-CoV-2, is where the repertoires were released.

One collaborating source in Seattle enrolled patients while the patients were actively infected and followed the patients over time throughout the course of disease. Whole blood was collected in K2EDTA tubes by collaborating institutions according to the institutions' own protocols. For TCRbeta analysis, collaborators shipped samples in one of three forms: frozen whole blood, isolated PBMCs, or DNA extracted from either of those sample types. For this clone: The antigen this receptor binds is unknown. Base qualities are not at hand, and no much larger clone is one base apart.

Reading from cysteine to phenylalanine, the CDR3 counts 17 amino acids. CDR3 DNA is the only sequence kept; it has 51 bases, read in frame from the first base. The germline ends are 16 bases apart after V is trimmed by 1 base and J by 0 bases. From a lookup of the germline V gene, CDR1 and CDR2 are MGHRA and YSYEKL. The immunoSEQ Assay, a bias-controlled multiplex PCR, was used to amplify TCRbeta CDR3 regions from genomic DNA. Under the source paper's analysis protocol: Nucleated cell counts per sample were estimated from amplification of reference gene primers within the assay. To quantify the absolute abundance of each unique TCRbeta CDR3 rearrangement, sequence reads were collapsed and filtered. For each sample, productive Simpson clonality was calculated as the square root of Simpson's diversity index over productive rearrangements. TCRdb holds this immuneACCESS table with in-frame rearrangements only. Some clones are missing; in checked studies, unresolved V genes explain under half, and the rest has no known cause. That table furnishes V, J and clone size, whereas the DNA furnished D and trimming. The sample yields around 210,000 clones; approximately 85% were counted once. The biggest ten clones account for 4% to 6% of the sample.

What the study reported, not specific to this receptor: The amount of clinical and demographic metadata varied by source and participant and was provided uncurated.

The chain joins TRBV4-1 to TRBJ2-7; matching of 6 bases hints at TRBD2 as the D gene. The sample was peripheral blood. This TCR was recovered from a man aged 50 to 60 with COVID-19, enrolled during active disease. The CDR3 protein: CASSQGFLEGPSYEQYF. The DNA sequence follows: TGCGCCAGCAGCCAAGGGTTCTTGGAGGGACCCTCCTACGAGCAGTACTTC.